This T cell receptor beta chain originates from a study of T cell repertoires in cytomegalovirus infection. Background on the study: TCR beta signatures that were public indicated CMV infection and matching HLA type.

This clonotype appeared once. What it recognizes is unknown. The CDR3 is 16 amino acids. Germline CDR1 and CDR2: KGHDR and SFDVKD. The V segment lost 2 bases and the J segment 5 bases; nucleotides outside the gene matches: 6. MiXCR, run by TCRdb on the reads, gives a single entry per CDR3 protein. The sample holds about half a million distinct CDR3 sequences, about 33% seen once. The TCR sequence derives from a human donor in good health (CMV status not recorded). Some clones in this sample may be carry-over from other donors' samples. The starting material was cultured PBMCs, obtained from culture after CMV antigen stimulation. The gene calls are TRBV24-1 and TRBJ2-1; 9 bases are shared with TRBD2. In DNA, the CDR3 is TGTGCCACCAGTGATTCTCTAGCGGGACCAAACAATGAGCAGTTCTTC. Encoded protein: CATSDSLAGPNNEQFF.